These 7 T cell receptor beta chains originate from one sample sequenced in a study of response to subunit inactivated influenza vaccine. A single record per CDR3 protein comes from TCRdb applying MiXCR to the RT-PCR reads. The sample contains about 310,000 distinct CDR3 sequences, 21% of which appear only once. The input for sequencing was PBMCs from blood, taken approximately 22 months after vaccination. All receptors derive from a man aged 50 to 69 who received an inactivated influenza vaccine.

This sequence joins TRBV5-1 and TRBJ2-5; TRBD2 matches at 7 bases. This CDR3 is 12 amino acids long. Germline CDR1 is SGHRS and CDR2 is YFSETQ. Germline trimming cut 5 bases from V and 2 bases from J; bases unmatched to any gene: 0. The CDR3 here is CASRGLQETQYF. CDR3 sequence (DNA): TGCGCCAGCAGGGGACTACAAGAGACCCAGTACTTC. Variable domain in full (rest from reference TRBV5-1 and TRBJ2-5): KAGVTQTPRYLIKTRGQQVTLSCSPISGHRSVSWYQQTPGQGLQFLFEYFSETQRNKGNFPGRFSGRQFSNSRSEMNVSTLELGDSALYLCASRGLQETQYFGPGTRLLVL.

The sample holds many counts of this clonotype. This rearrangement joins TRBV12-3 or TRBV12-4 to TRBJ1-2, with a weak D call TRBD1 (5 bases). CDR3 size: 14 residues. Trimming left V 2 bases short and J 1 base short, with 8 bases between. The CDR3 is CASSLIGHNYGYTF. The CDR3 nucleotides are TGTGCCAGCAGTTTAATAGGACATAACTATGGCTACACCTTC.

The chain has TRBV5-1 and TRBJ2-6; weak D call: TRBD2 (6 bases). The V gene lost 0 bases and the J gene lost 4 bases, with 11 bases spanning the gap. Germline loops: CDR1 SGHRS, CDR2 YFSETQ. This CDR3 comprises 16 residues. CDR3 sequence: CASSLVGGTGANVLTF. In DNA form, the CDR3 reads TGCGCCAGCAGCTTGGTCGGGGGAACGGGGGCCAACGTCCTGACTTTC. The full variable domain, with the rest looked up from reference TRBV5-1 and TRBJ2-6, is KAGVTQTPRYLIKTRGQQVTLSCSPISGHRSVSWYQQTPGQGLQFLFEYFSETQRNKGNFPGRFSGRQFSNSRSEMNVSTLELGDSALYLCASSLVGGTGANVLTFGAGSRLTVL.

The J gene is TRBJ2-3, the V gene TRBV6-5; 8 positions agree with TRBD1. CDR1 is MNHEY, CDR2 SVGAGI, per germline. The J segment lost 2 bases and the V segment lost 5 bases, leaving 6 bases of the junction unmatched. CDR3 length equals 15 residues. In nucleotides, the CDR3 is TGTGCCAGCAGTCACGGACAGGGAACCACAGATACGCAGTATTTT. It translates to CASSHGQGTTDTQYF.

The chain links TRBV6-2 or TRBV6-3 to TRBJ2-1, with D possibly being TRBD2 (6 bases). Trimming removed 6 bases at V and 3 bases at J, with 12 bases between. The CDR3 consists of 14 residues. Germline V gene lookup returns CDR1 MNHEY and CDR2 SVGEGT. The CDR3 nucleotides are TGTGCCAGCAGGCCCCGGGAGAGCTACAATGAGCAGTTCTTC. Amino acids: CASRPRESYNEQFF.

This clonotype turned up a few times. V is TRBV27 and J is TRBJ1-5; tentatively, D is TRBD1 (5 bases). The CDR3 extends over 14 amino acids. Trimming stripped 4 bases from V and 11 bases from J, with 18 bases between. Germline CDR1 MNHEY, CDR2 SMNVEV (reference sequence). As DNA, the CDR3 is TGTGCCAGCAGTTCAAAGACGGGGGTCATGGCCCAGCATTTT. Translation: CASSSKTGVMAQHF.

The table lists this clonotype with many counts. The rearrangement uses TRBV6-6 and TRBJ2-3; D gene unclear. Germline CDR1 is MNHNY and CDR2 is SVGAGI (reference sequence). The V and J ends lost 5 bases and 0 bases respectively, with 3 bases between them. The CDR3 extends over 12 amino acids. The CDR3 loop reads CASSHSTDTQYF. The CDR3 DNA reads TGTGCCAGCAGTCACAGCACAGATACGCAGTATTTT.